Listed below are T cell receptor beta chains from one sample, sequenced in a study of blood T cell repertoires in COVID-19. Only in-frame clones appear in the TCRdb table, and some are missing; sequencing was by immunoSEQ multiplex PCR. The sample records about 270,000 clones, roughly nine tenths being singletons. The sequenced sample was PBMCs or T cells enriched from blood (not recorded which). These receptors were taken from a woman under 30 who had recovered from COVID-19. Each CDR3 is given with its conserved first and last residue. The D gene is left open where the match is weak. Not all rows give a size; the values are once, few, many and, for expanded clones, a class.

NA	TRBV9	TRBD1	TRBJ1-2	TGTGCCAGCAACCCACAGGGGGCTGGTGGCTACACCTTC	CASNPQGAGGYTF
NA	TRBV11-2	NA	TRBJ2-5	TGTGCCAGCAGCTTAAATCGGGAGACCCAGTACTTC	CASSLNRETQYF
NA	TRBV5-1	TRBD2	TRBJ2-7	TGCGCCAGCAGCACCGGAGCGGGGTTATACGAGCAGTACTTC	CASSTGAGLYEQYF
once	TRBV19	NA	TRBJ1-1	TGTGCCACCCACACCTTAAAAAACACTGAAGCTTTCTTT	CATHTLKNTEAFF
NA	TRBV29-1	TRBD1	TRBJ2-7	TGCAGCGCACTGATTCAGGGGGAAGTCTACGAGCAGTACTTC	CSALIQGEVYEQYF
NA	TRBV5-1	TRBD1	TRBJ1-1	TGCGCCAGCAGCTTGTGGGGACAGGGGGACACTGAAGCTTTCTTT	CASSLWGQGDTEAFF
NA	TRBV7-9	NA	TRBJ1-1	TGTGCCAGCAGCTTATTGGTAGGAGAGATGAACACTGAAGCTTTCTTT	CASSLLVGEMNTEAFF
NA	TRBV28	NA	TRBJ2-7	TGTGCCAGCAGTTTTGTGTCTAGCGAGACGTACGAGCAGTACTTC	CASSFVSSETYEQYF
NA	TRBV5-1	TRBD1	TRBJ1-1	TGCGCCAGCAGCAGTCAGGGGGCGTGGAGGACTGAAGCTTTCTTT	CASSSQGAWRTEAFF
NA	TRBV6-5	TRBD1	TRBJ2-1	TGTGCCAGCAGCAGGGACAGGGGAGGAATTGATGAGCAGTTCTTC	CASSRDRGGIDEQFF
NA	TRBV28	NA	TRBJ2-1	TGTGCCAGCAGTTTATCCGGGTCCGGGAGCGATGAGCAGTTCTTC	CASSLSGSGSDEQFF
NA	TRBV7-9	NA	TRBJ1-1	TGTGCCAGCAGCTTAATTCTCAGGAACACTGAAGCTTTCTTT	CASSLILRNTEAFF
NA	TRBV11-2	TRBD1	TRBJ2-2	TGTGCCAGCAGCTACCGACAGGGGGCGAGCACCGGGGAGCTGTTTTTT	CASSYRQGASTGELFF
NA	TRBV11-2	NA	TRBJ2-5	TGTGCCAGCAGGACCCCAGACAGAAAAGAGACCCAGTACTTC	CASRTPDRKETQYF
NA	TRBV29-1	TRBD2	TRBJ2-5	TGCAGCTCCCGGACTAGCGAAGGGGAGACCCAGTACTTC	CSSRTSEGETQYF
NA	TRBV11-3	NA	TRBJ1-5	TGTGCCAGCAGTCGACGCCGGGGGTTTAGCAATCAGCCCCAGCATTTT	CASSRRRGFSNQPQHF
NA	TRBV11-2	NA	TRBJ2-7	TGTGCCAGCAGCTTAGCGGGAAGTAGCGAGCAGTACTTC	CASSLAGSSEQYF
once	TRBV12-5	TRBD1	TRBJ1-5	TGTGCTAGTGGGACAGGGGGTAGCAATCAGCCCCAGCATTTT	CASGTGGSNQPQHF
NA	TRBV5-1	TRBD2	TRBJ2-5	TGCGCCAGCAGCTTAGCTCTAGCGGGAGGGCCGGGAGAGACCCAGTACTTC	CASSLALAGGPGETQYF
NA	TRBV27	TRBD2	TRBJ2-2	TGTGCCAGCGCAACACTAGCGGGGACCGGGGAGCTGTTTTTT	CASATLAGTGELFF
NA	TRBV6-2/TRBV6-3	NA	TRBJ2-7	TGTGCCAGCAGTTACTCCTCGACATCCACCTACGAGCAGTACTTC	CASSYSSTSTYEQYF
NA	TRBV7-8	TRBD2	TRBJ2-7	TGTGCCAGCAGCCGAGGCGGCGGGGGGGCTCACGAGCAGTACTTC	CASSRGGGGAHEQYF
few	TRBV5-1	TRBD2	TRBJ2-7	TGCGCCAGCAGCTCCCTTACTAGCGGGAGAACCAGCTACGAGCAGTACTTC	CASSSLTSGRTSYEQYF